These 23 T cell receptor beta chains share one sample of origin, sequenced in a study of CD8 T cells in Susac syndrome. RNA amounts of roughly 0.5 to 1 ug underwent reverse transcription with random hexamers. TCRdb analysed the immunoSEQ multiplex PCR reads with MiXCR anew, one entry per CDR3 protein. Of approximately 160,000 distinct CDR3 sequences in the sample, approximately 93% were seen once. Material for sequencing was CD4+ T cells from PBMCs. The receptors were gathered from a human donor with multiple sclerosis.

This chain connects TRBV19 to TRBJ2-7, with D possibly being TRBD1 or TRBD2 (5 bases each). V shed 6 bases and J shed 2 bases, with 20 bases lying between them. This CDR3 spans 16 amino acids. In germline, CDR1 is LNHDA, CDR2 SQIVND (reference sequence). CDR3 sequence: CASSPWIGTRPYEQYF. CDR3 nucleotides: TGTGCCAGTAGCCCCTGGATCGGGACGAGACCCTACGAGCAGTACTTC.

CDR3 DNA: TGTGCCAGCAGTTGGAGAGGGACAGGAGGCTATGGCTACACCTTC. It yields the protein CASSWRGTGGYGYTF. The chain is built from TRBV27 and TRBJ1-2, with 8 bases fitting TRBD1. V dropped 4 bases and J dropped 4; count of bases not matched to a gene: 8. This CDR3 contains 15 residues. Per germline, CDR1 MNHEY and CDR2 SMNVEV (reference sequence).

The chain links TRBV7-9 to TRBJ2-1, with D perhaps assigned TRBD1 or TRBD2 (6 bases each). The CDR3 has 14 amino acids. Trimming cost V 7 bases and J 4 bases, with 14 bases left between them. Germline CDR1 reads SEHNR; CDR2 reads FQNEAQ (reference sequence). CDR3 in amino acids: CASTRGTPYNEQFF. The CDR3 coding sequence is TGTGCCAGCACCCGGGGGACACCTTACAATGAGCAGTTCTTC.

The chain is built from TRBV3-1 and TRBJ2-7, with D unclear. CDR1 is LGHDT, CDR2 YNNKEL, per germline (reference sequence). V was clipped by 4 bases and J by 3 bases, with 13 bases between them. The CDR3 has 14 residues. CDR3 amino acids: CASSREARNYEQYF. The CDR3 coding sequence is TGTGCCAGCAGCCGCGAAGCCAGGAACTACGAGCAGTACTTC.

The chain combines TRBV9 with TRBJ2-5; 9 nucleotides align to TRBD1. The CDR3 is made up of 14 amino acids. V dropped 4 bases and J dropped 5; count of bases not matched to a gene: 6. Germline V CDR1 and CDR2: SGDLS, YYNGEE. The CDR3 region has the DNA TGTGCCAGCAGCCTCGGGACAGGGTGGGAGACCCAGTACTTC. This encodes CASSLGTGWETQYF.

The chain joins TRBV12-3 or TRBV12-4 to TRBJ2-2; 11 bases are a match to TRBD2. The CDR3 extends over 15 amino acids. V trimming: 8 bases; J trimming: 0 bases; junction bases outside the gene matches: 2. The CDR3 DNA follows: TGTGCCAGCGGGACTAGCGGAACGAACACCGGGGAGCTGTTTTTT. This sequence encodes CASGTSGTNTGELFF.

The chain carries TRBV14 and TRBJ2-5; perhaps TRBD2 as D (6 bases). The CDR3 consists of 15 residues. With 4 bases removed from V and 5 bases from J, the gap between germline ends came to 17 bases. In germline, CDR1 is SGHDN, CDR2 FVKESK. The CDR3 nucleotides are TGTGCCAGCAGCCCCCAACTCGGAGGGGTGGAGACCCAGTACTTC. Its translation: CASSPQLGGVETQYF.

The chain carries TRBV28 and TRBJ2-5, with D hard to call. CDR1 is MDHEN and CDR2 is SYDVKM in the germline V gene. V lost 6 bases and J 2 bases, leaving 16 bases between the germline ends. The CDR3 length is 15 residues. The DNA for the CDR3 is TGTGCCAGCAGCGACCTTTTATTGGGACAAGAGACCCAGTACTTC. Encoded protein: CASSDLLLGQETQYF.

This clonotype was counted only a few times. This rearrangement joins TRBV28 to TRBJ2-7; D is unresolved. This CDR3 is 13 amino acids long. V dropped 2 bases and J dropped 3 bases, with 8 bases sitting between them. CDR1 is MDHEN and CDR2 is SYDVKM in the germline V gene. The CDR3 sequence: CASSLGQSYEQYF. The CDR3 region has the DNA TGTGCCAGCAGTTTAGGGCAGAGCTACGAGCAGTACTTC.

V and J are TRBV30 and TRBJ2-3; 8 nucleotides agree with TRBD2. There are 12 residues in the CDR3. V gave up 5 bases and J gave up 3 bases; unmatched junction bases: 1. Germline assignment: CDR1 GTSNPN and CDR2 SVGIG (reference sequence). DNA of the CDR3: TGTGCCTGGGGACTAGCTACAGATACGCAGTATTTT. Amino acids: CAWGLATDTQYF.

In this sample, this clonotype turned up a few times. The V call is TRBV29-1, the J call TRBJ1-1; weak D call: TRBD1 (5 bases). Germline V gene sequence: CDR1 SQVTM, CDR2 ANQGSEA. The CDR3 spans 17 residues. Trimming removed 1 base at V and 0 bases at J, with 18 bases between. CDR3 sequence reads: CSVEGRKGRNMNTEAFF. As DNA, the CDR3 is TGCAGCGTTGAAGGGAGGAAGGGGAGGAATATGAACACTGAAGCTTTCTTT.

The V gene is TRBV24-1, the J gene TRBJ2-1; D perhaps matches TRBD1 (6 bases). Trimming cost V 1 base and J 7 bases, with 10 bases left between them. CDR1 and CDR2 from the germline V gene are KGHDR and SFDVKD. This CDR3 spans 14 amino acids. CDR3 in amino acids: CATSDFSGVNEQFF. CDR3 sequence (DNA): TGTGCCACCAGTGATTTCTCAGGGGTAAATGAGCAGTTCTTC.

The chain couples TRBV20-1 to TRBJ2-3, with a possible D match to TRBD2 (5 bases). V lost 8 bases and J 9 bases, leaving 12 bases between the germline ends. In germline, CDR1 is DFQATT, CDR2 SNEGSKA (reference sequence). This CDR3 has 10 amino acids. As DNA, the CDR3 is TGCAGTACAAGGACTCGAACGCAGTATTTT. Its protein is CSTRTRTQYF.

This rearrangement joins TRBV19 to TRBJ1-2; D possibly corresponds to TRBD1 (5 bases). This CDR3 has 14 amino acids. Per germline, CDR1 LNHDA and CDR2 SQIVND (reference sequence). V was clipped by 4 bases and J by 7 bases, with 16 bases between them. The CDR3 DNA reads TGTGCCAGTAGTACGAGGACGCAGGGAGGTGGCTACACCTTC. Its protein product is CASSTRTQGGGYTF.

The chain is built from TRBV27 and TRBJ2-7; 9 positions match TRBD1. The CDR3 covers 13 residues. The J segment lost 8 bases and the V segment lost 4 bases, leaving 6 bases of the junction unmatched. Germline CDR1 reads MNHEY; CDR2 reads SMNVEV (reference sequence). Here the CDR3 DNA reads TGTGCCAGCAGTTCCAGACAGGGGGTAAAGCAGTACTTC. It codes for CASSSRQGVKQYF.

The V and J genes are TRBV2 and TRBJ2-3; a weak D match, TRBD2 (6 bases). V was clipped by 4 bases and J by 3 bases, with 14 bases between them. The CDR3 consists of 15 residues. The germline gives CDR1 SNHLY, CDR2 FYNNEI. CDR3 loop: CASSGTSPWTDTQYF. As DNA, the CDR3 is TGTGCCAGCAGTGGAACTAGCCCCTGGACAGATACGCAGTATTTT.

The gene calls are TRBV5-6 and TRBJ2-1; the match to TRBD2 covers 8 bases. The CDR3 is made up of 19 amino acids. Unmatched junction bases numbered 11, after V lost 0 bases and J lost 0 bases. Germline V lookup: CDR1 SGHDT, CDR2 YYEEEE. The CDR3 DNA sequence: TGTGCCAGCAGCTTGGCGTTGAGAACTAGCGGCATCTCCTACAATGAGCAGTTCTTC. This codes for CASSLALRTSGISYNEQFF.

The genes are TRBV5-1 and TRBJ2-3; 13 bases are shared with TRBD2. Germline-derived CDR1 and CDR2 are SGHRS and YFSETQ. After removal of 4 bases from V and 4 bases from J, the junction contained 6 bases not matched to a gene. CDR3 size: 16 residues. The CDR3 region has the DNA TGCGCCAGCAGCCTAGGACTAGCGGGAGTCCCAGATACGCAGTATTTT. Amino acids: CASSLGLAGVPDTQYF.

V gene TRBV2 combines with J gene TRBJ1-1; perhaps TRBD1 as D (5 bases). Trimming took 1 base from V and 5 from J, leaving 11 bases between them. The CDR3 has 14 amino acids. Germline V lookup: CDR1 SNHLY, CDR2 FYNNEI. The CDR3 loop is CASSEEVGDTEAFF. The CDR3 DNA is TGTGCCAGCAGTGAAGAGGTAGGGGATACTGAAGCTTTCTTT.

Here the CDR3 reads CASSVGPDASSYEQYF. For the CDR3, the DNA is TGTGCCAGCAGCGTAGGCCCAGATGCGAGCTCCTACGAGCAGTACTTC. The chain links TRBV9 to TRBJ2-7; D is unclear. Germline V CDR1 and CDR2: SGDLS, YYNGEE. The CDR3 sequence is 16 residues long. Trimming took off 0 bases at V and 0 bases at J, with 13 bases between the two ends.

The chain uses TRBV30 and TRBJ2-3; D possibly corresponds to TRBD1 (5 bases). The CDR3 is made up of 13 amino acids. Germline V lookup: CDR1 GTSNPN, CDR2 SVGIG (reference sequence). Trimming stripped 1 base from V and 2 bases from J, with 7 bases between. The CDR3 DNA reads TGTGCCTGGAGTGCCAGGGTCACAGATACGCAGTATTTT. It translates to CAWSARVTDTQYF. Using reference TRBV30 and TRBJ2-3 for the parts outside the CDR3, the full variable domain is SQTIHQWPATLVQPVGSPLSLECTVEGTSNPNLYWYRQAAGRGLQLLFYSVGIGQISSEVPQNLSASRPQDRQFILSSKKLLLSDSGFYLCAWSARVTDTQYFGPGTRLTVL.

The V call is TRBV6-6, the J call TRBJ2-5; 7 bases agree with TRBD1. This CDR3 contains 15 residues. Germline V gives CDR1 MNHNY, CDR2 SVGAGI (reference sequence). Trimming cost V 5 bases and J 1 base; bases outside gene matches: 7. The CDR3 loop is CASSRPRDSQETQYF. In DNA, the CDR3 is TGTGCCAGCAGTCGTCCCAGGGACAGCCAAGAGACCCAGTACTTC.

The CDR3 reads CASSLPPRGANEQFF. As DNA, the CDR3 is TGTGCCAGCAGTTTACCCCCGAGGGGGGCTAATGAGCAGTTCTTC. The chain carries TRBV28 and TRBJ2-1, with D perhaps TRBD1 or TRBD2 (6 bases each). CDR1 is MDHEN and CDR2 is SYDVKM in the germline V gene. The V end lost 2 bases, the J end lost 7 bases, and 15 bases lay between the germline ends. The CDR3 is made up of 15 amino acids. Variable domain in full (rest from reference TRBV28 and TRBJ2-1): DVKVTQSSRYLVKRTGEKVFLECVQDMDHENMFWYRQDPGLGLRLIYFSYDVKMKEKGDIPEGYSVSREKKERFSLILESASTNQTSMYLCASSLPPRGANEQFFGPGTRLTVL.